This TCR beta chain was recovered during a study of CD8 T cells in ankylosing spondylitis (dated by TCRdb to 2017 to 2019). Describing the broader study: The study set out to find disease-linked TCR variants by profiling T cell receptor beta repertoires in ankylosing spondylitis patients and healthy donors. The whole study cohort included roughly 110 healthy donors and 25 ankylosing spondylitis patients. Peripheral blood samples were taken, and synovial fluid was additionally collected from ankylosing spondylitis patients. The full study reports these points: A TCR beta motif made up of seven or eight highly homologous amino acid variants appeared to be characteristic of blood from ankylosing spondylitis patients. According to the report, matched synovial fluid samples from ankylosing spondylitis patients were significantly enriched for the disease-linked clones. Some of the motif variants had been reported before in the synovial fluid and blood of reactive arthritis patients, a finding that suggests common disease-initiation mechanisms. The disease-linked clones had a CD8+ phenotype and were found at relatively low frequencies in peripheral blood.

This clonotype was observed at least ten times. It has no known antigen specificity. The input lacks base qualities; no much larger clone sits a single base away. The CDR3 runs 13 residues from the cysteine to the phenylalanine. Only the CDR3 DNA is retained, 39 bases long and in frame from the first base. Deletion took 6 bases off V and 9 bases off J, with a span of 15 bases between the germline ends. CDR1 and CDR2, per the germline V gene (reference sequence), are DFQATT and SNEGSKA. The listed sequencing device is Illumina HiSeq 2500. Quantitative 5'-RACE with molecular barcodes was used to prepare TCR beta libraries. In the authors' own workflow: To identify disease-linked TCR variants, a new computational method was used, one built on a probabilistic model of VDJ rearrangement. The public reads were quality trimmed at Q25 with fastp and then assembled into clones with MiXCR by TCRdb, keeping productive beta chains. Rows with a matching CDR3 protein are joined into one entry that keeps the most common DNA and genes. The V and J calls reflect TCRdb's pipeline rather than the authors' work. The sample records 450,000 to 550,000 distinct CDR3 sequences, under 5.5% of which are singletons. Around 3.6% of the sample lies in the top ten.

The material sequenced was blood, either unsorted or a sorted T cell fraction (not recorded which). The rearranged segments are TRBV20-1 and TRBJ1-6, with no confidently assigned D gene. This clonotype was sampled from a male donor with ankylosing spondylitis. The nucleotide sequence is TGCAGTGCCTTCCAGGAGACAAGTTCACCCCTCCACTTT. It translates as CSAFQETSSPLHF.